What follows describes a single T cell receptor (beta chain). This entry is derived from a study of blood T cell repertoires in COVID-19. For the study at large: COVID-19 samples from acute and convalescent phases originated in the United States, Italy and Spain.

In the study's own analysis: How many nucleated cells were present was estimated from reference gene primer amplification. Sequencing used immunoSEQ multiplex PCR; TCRdb keeps in-frame clones, though not all of them. V and J calls and clone size come straight from that table; D and trimming were deduced from the DNA. The sample contains approximately 90,000 clones, roughly 90% of which appear only once. The CDR3 totals 13 residues. Trimming pared 4 bases from V and 5 bases from J, leaving 11 bases between. CDR1 is SGHVS, CDR2 FNYEAQ, per germline. The receptor's source is a man at least 80 years old with active or convalescent COVID-19. Sequencing used peripheral blood. V and J are TRBV7-6 and TRBJ1-1; the D gene is possibly TRBD1 (6 bases). The CDR3 protein is CASSSLQGTEAFF. CDR3 in DNA: TGTGCCAGCAGCTCATTACAGGGTACTGAAGCTTTCTTT.